The entry that follows covers one TCR beta chain sequence. This receptor's antigen is unknown. The input lacks base qualities; no much larger clone sits a single base away. The trial excluded patients who had a history of autoimmune disease or were on systemic immunosuppression. Peripheral blood for TCR sequencing was drawn from every dose cohort at baseline, at cycle 4 day 1 and at cycle 7 day 1. The samples were drawn from a first-in-human, open-label, multicenter phase I dose-escalation trial of ivuxolimab. Adults with locally advanced or metastatic head and neck squamous cell, hepatocellular, melanoma or renal cell carcinoma were enrolled in the trial. CD4+ and CD8+ T cells were sorted separately from peripheral blood before TCR sequencing. The data originate from a study of OX40 agonist ivuxolimab in advanced cancers. Turning to the overall study: Ivuxolimab was an agonistic, fully human IgG2 monoclonal antibody directed against OX40 (CD134), a costimulatory receptor. Three dose-escalation patients achieved partial responses, one with hepatocellular carcinoma and two with cutaneous melanoma. The monotherapy dose-escalation portion (N ≈ 55 patients) of the phase I ivuxolimab trial is reported in the paper. Among the 50 to 55 dose-escalation patients, 19 had hepatocellular carcinoma, around 15 melanoma, 9 renal cell carcinoma and 9 head and neck cancer. Intravenous ivuxolimab was administered to patients every 2 weeks at six dose levels: 0.01, 0.1, 0.3, 1.5, 3 and 10 mg/kg. A male proportion of roughly 80% and a mean age of around 60 years, ranging from 23 to 79, were recorded for the dose-escalation cohort. Peripheral TCRbeta sequencing aimed to test whether ivuxolimab altered TCR sequence diversity and caused clonal T-cell expansion. Patients were allowed to have had prior anti-PD-1, anti-PD-L1 or anti-CTLA-4 therapy, and roughly two fifths of the dose-escalation patients had been treated with checkpoint inhibitors. The paper as a whole reports these results and caveats: After ivuxolimab, CD8+ T cells had more expanded clones than CD4+ T cells on average. Low levels of normalized T-cell clonal expansion were also seen in some patients who did not respond. In partial responders in the 0.1-3.0 mg/kg groups, normalized peripheral clonal expansion was found to be among the lowest, especially among CD8+ T cells. Which antigens the clonally expanded peripheral T cells were specific for was not determined. At doses of 0.1 to 3.0 mg/kg, clonal expansion of both CD4+ and CD8+ blood T cells was observed from baseline to week 6.

Genomic DNA was extracted from sorted cells for sequencing of the TCRbeta CDR3 region. TCRbeta CDR3 regions were sequenced using the immunoSEQ Assay. Sourced from immuneACCESS, this table was stored by TCRdb with only in-frame sequences that have V and J called. A share of the clones is absent; for the studies checked, an unresolved V gene accounts for under half, and the remainder has no known explanation. The sample records just over 90,000 clones, 92% of which are singletons. The ten largest account for about 3% of the sample. The CDR3 numbers 14 residues from cysteine through phenylalanine. The read is trimmed to its CDR3 DNA, 42 bases read in frame from base 1. V was cut back by 3 bases and J by 3 bases, leaving a gap of 8 bases between them. Per the germline V gene (reference sequence), LNHDA is the CDR1 and SQIVND is the CDR2.

The sequence links TRBV19 to TRBJ2-2, with no confidently assigned D gene. The source material was CD4+ or CD8+ T cells sorted from blood, sampled in a trial of the OX40 agonist ivuxolimab. The sequence was collected from an adult with an advanced solid tumor such as melanoma, head and neck, liver or kidney cancer. The bases are TGTGCCAGTAGTATTAGAGAGGACACCGGGGAGCTGTTTTTT. This sequence encodes CASSIREDTGELFF.